The 19 T cell receptor beta chains given below trace back to one sample, sequenced in a study of blood T cells in healthy people across ages. A second PCR of 7 to 11 cycles used a sample-barcoded 5' primer and a J-beta primer mix. Using its own MiXCR run on the 5' RACE reads, TCRdb lists one record per CDR3 protein. The sample lists roughly 1.4 million distinct CDR3 sequences, roughly 60% occurring once. The sequenced sample consisted of blood. The source of these receptors is a man in his late teens or twenties in good health.

This clonotype was seen only a few times. The chain carries TRBV6-5 and TRBJ2-3; the D is unclear. CDR1 and CDR2 from the germline V gene are MNHEY and SVGAGI. V dropped 7 bases and J dropped 6 bases, with 8 bases sitting between them. The CDR3 consists of 11 residues. As DNA, the CDR3 is TGTGCCAGCAAACATCTGGATACGCAGTATTTT. Translation gives CASKHLDTQYF.

This chain links TRBV11-2 with TRBJ1-2, with TRBD1 matching 8 bases. Germline V gene lookup returns CDR1 SGHAT and CDR2 FQNNGV. Trimming took 5 bases from V and 2 from J; bases not matched to a gene: 10. The CDR3 extends over 16 amino acids. For the CDR3, the DNA is TGTGCCAGCAGCCCCTCCGGGACAGGTGGGAACTATGGCTACACCTTC. Its translation: CASSPSGTGGNYGYTF.

The chain is built from TRBV20-1 and TRBJ1-4; tentative D call: TRBD1 (5 bases). The CDR3 consists of 13 residues. Between the trimmed V and J ends, which lost 1 base and 8 bases, there was a span of 11 bases. Germline loops: CDR1 DFQATT, CDR2 SNEGSKA (reference sequence). The CDR3 sequence is CSARGRVGEKLFF. CDR3 in DNA: TGCAGTGCTAGAGGCAGGGTCGGCGAAAAACTGTTTTTT.

In its sample, this clonotype was seen a few times. The V and J genes are TRBV4-1 and TRBJ2-1; the D is unclear. Germline assignment: CDR1 MGHRA and CDR2 YSYEKL. CDR3 length: 12 amino acids. Trimming removed 4 bases at V and 8 bases at J, with 9 bases between. The CDR3 DNA follows: TGCGCCAGCAGCCCTACTCAAGATGAGCAGTTCTTC. Residues: CASSPTQDEQFF.

The rearrangement uses TRBV6-2 or TRBV6-3 and TRBJ2-1; possibly TRBD1 for D (6 bases). V was cut by 0 bases and J by 8 bases, with 14 bases left in between. The CDR3 contains 15 residues. The germline V gene encodes CDR1 MNHEY and CDR2 SVGEGT. The DNA of the CDR3 is TGTGCCAGCAGTTACTCGGGGGCGGATCGGGATGAGCAGTTCTTC. It is translated as CASSYSGADRDEQFF.

The chain joins TRBV4-1 to TRBJ1-3, with a tentative D call TRBD1 (6 bases). CDR1 and CDR2 (germline): MGHRA, YSYEKL. This CDR3 has 16 amino acids. Trimming shortened V by 4 bases and J by 0 bases, and 13 bases separated the two germline ends. The CDR3 DNA is TGCGCCAGCAGCCCATCCCCGGACAGCTCTGGAAACACCATATATTTT. Its translation is CASSPSPDSSGNTIYF.

The gene calls are TRBV7-9 and TRBJ1-6; D unclear. Germline CDR1 SEHNR, CDR2 FQNEAQ (reference sequence). Trimming removed 5 bases at V and 4 bases at J, with 6 bases between. This CDR3 has 13 amino acids. CDR3 in DNA: TGTGCCAGCAGCCTAGAATATAATTCACCCCTCCACTTT. As protein: CASSLEYNSPLHF.

The V and J genes are TRBV7-2 and TRBJ2-1; TRBD1 matches at 7 bases. V shed 4 bases and J 0 bases; nucleotides not matched to a gene: 9. CDR3 length: 17 residues. Germline V gene sequence: CDR1 SGHTA, CDR2 FQGNSA. The CDR3 coding sequence is TGTGCCAGCAGCTGGCCCCGGGACAGAAGCTCCTACAATGAGCAGTTCTTC. It is translated as CASSWPRDRSSYNEQFF.

This clonotype came up many times. The chain combines TRBV6-1 with TRBJ2-7; D uncertain. The germline V gene encodes CDR1 MNHNS and CDR2 SASEGT. V lost 6 bases and J lost 3, with 3 bases in between. The CDR3 runs 10 residues. The CDR3 region has the DNA TGTGCCAGCAGCGGCTACGAGCAGTACTTC. It codes for CASSGYEQYF.

The chain joins TRBV6-2 or TRBV6-3 to TRBJ2-5; D might be TRBD2 (5 bases). The CDR3 length is 12 residues. The germline V gene has CDR1 MNHEY and CDR2 SVGEGT. Trimming cost V 2 bases and J 9 bases, with 10 bases left between them. The DNA for the CDR3 is TGTGCCAGCAGTTACCGGAGGTTGGCCCAGTACTTC. It specifies CASSYRRLAQYF.

The V gene is TRBV11-2, the J gene TRBJ2-1; a possible D gene is TRBD1 (8 bases). Per the germline V gene, CDR1 is SGHAT and CDR2 is FQNNGV. The V end lost 5 bases, the J end lost 0 bases, and 35 bases lay between the germline ends. This CDR3 has 23 amino acids. Here the CDR3 DNA reads TGTGCCAGCAGCCGTACCACAATAAATTTAGACAGGGGAGGGACTTACTCCTACAATGAGCAGTTCTTC. This translates into CASSRTTINLDRGGTYSYNEQFF.

The chain carries TRBV28 and TRBJ2-3; D tentatively reads TRBD1 or TRBD2 (5 bases each). In germline, CDR1 is MDHEN, CDR2 SYDVKM. Trimming took off 2 bases at V and 5 bases at J, with 17 bases between the two ends. This CDR3 spans 16 amino acids. The CDR3 DNA reads TGTGCCAGCAGTTTAGGGACCGGGGCCGGGGTAGATACGCAGTATTTT. Its protein is CASSLGTGAGVDTQYF.

This clonotype was recorded a few times. J is TRBJ2-3 and V is TRBV6-6; the D gene is possibly TRBD2 (5 bases). This CDR3 has 17 residues. Per germline, CDR1 MNHNY and CDR2 SVGAGI (reference sequence). V shed 3 bases and J shed 0 bases, with 16 bases lying between them. CDR3 bases: TGTGCCAGCAGTTATTCCAGCGGACCTACTAGCACAGATACGCAGTATTTT. This translates into CASSYSSGPTSTDTQYF.

This clonotype was seen more than once but under ten times. The CDR3 sequence: CASSFYRNSEQYF. In DNA, the CDR3 is TGTGCCAGCAGCTTTTACAGGAATAGCGAGCAGTACTTC. The genes are TRBV7-2 and TRBJ2-7, with D possibly matching TRBD1 (5 bases). The CDR3 is 13 residues long. Trimming took 3 bases from V and 6 from J, leaving 12 bases between them. CDR1 and CDR2 from the germline V gene are SGHTA and FQGNSA. Using reference TRBV7-2 and TRBJ2-7 for the parts outside the CDR3, the full variable domain is GAGVSQSPSNKVTEKGKDVELRCDPISGHTALYWYRQSLGQGLEFLIYFQGNSAPDKSGLPSDRFSAERTGGSVSTLTIQRTQQEDSAVYLCASSFYRNSEQYFGPGTRLTVT.

The J gene is TRBJ2-7, the V gene TRBV15; weak D call: TRBD1 (6 bases). The DNA end lines up better with TRBJ2-5; the J call may be wrong. CDR3 length: 16 amino acids. Per the germline V gene, CDR1 is LNHNV and CDR2 is YYDKDF (reference sequence). CDR3 sequence (DNA): TGTGCCACCAGCAGGTACCGGGACATTTTCCAAGAGACCCAGTACTTC. As protein: CATSRYRDIFQETQYF.

The chain links TRBV6-2 or TRBV6-3 to TRBJ2-3; TRBD2 agrees at 9 bases. Germline-derived CDR1 and CDR2 are MNHEY and SVGEGT. The ends lost 7 bases at V and 2 bases at J; junction bases unmatched: 7. CDR3 length: 15 amino acids. This CDR3 is CASKQRGATTDTQYF. The CDR3 nucleotides are TGTGCCAGCAAGCAGCGGGGGGCCACCACAGATACGCAGTATTTT.

The genes are TRBV11-2 and TRBJ1-2; 10 bases fit TRBD1. The CDR3 spans 14 residues. Germline CDR1 SGHAT, CDR2 FQNNGV. J was trimmed by 6 bases and V by 1 base; bases with no gene match: 2. For the CDR3, the DNA is TGTGCCAGCAGCTTAGCGGACAGGGGGGATGGCTACACCTTC. It translates to CASSLADRGDGYTF.

V usage is TRBV5-1 and J usage is TRBJ2-3; 9 bases fit TRBD2. The V gene end was trimmed by 0 bases and the J gene end by 0 bases; junction bases not matched to a gene: 11. CDR3 length: 19 residues. In germline, CDR1 is SGHRS, CDR2 YFSETQ. The CDR3 DNA follows: TGCGCCAGCAGCTTGGCCGTAGCGGGAGTTGGTTTGAGCACAGATACGCAGTATTTT. Protein product: CASSLAVAGVGLSTDTQYF.

This clonotype was counted a few times. The rearrangement links TRBV4-3 to TRBJ2-3, with D perhaps assigned TRBD1 or TRBD2 (5 bases each). The V end lost 1 base, the J end lost 3 bases, and 14 bases lay between the germline ends. Germline CDR1 reads LGHNA; CDR2 reads YSLEER. This CDR3 has 16 residues. The CDR3 reads CASSQVLGDRTDTQYF. CDR3 DNA: TGCGCCAGCAGCCAAGTTCTGGGGGATAGGACAGATACGCAGTATTTT.